Listed below are T cell receptor beta chains from one sample, sequenced in a study of blood T cells in healthy people across ages. Each CDR3 protein gets one entry after TCRdb re-called the 5' RACE reads with MiXCR. The table has about 630,000 distinct CDR3 sequences, around 20% seen once. The specimen was blood. The receptors were sampled from a man aged 70 or older in good health. CDR3s include the opening cysteine and the closing phenylalanine or tryptophan. A D gene is named only where the DNA matches it firmly. The size of a clone is reported for some rows only, either as once, few or many, or as a class for expanded clones.

TGTGCCAGCAGCCGAGGAAGGAGACAGGGGGCGTCTGGAAACACCATATATTTT,CASSRGRRQGASGNTIYF,TRBV3-1,few,TRBJ1-3,TRBD1
TGTGCCACCAGCAGAGATCAGTGGTGGGGCAATGAGCAGTTCTTC,CATSRDQWWGNEQFF,TRBV15,few,TRBJ2-1,NA
TGTGCCAGCAGTTGGGCCCTCGCGGGGTACTACGAGCAGTACTTC,CASSWALAGYYEQYF,TRBV28,NA,TRBJ2-7,NA
TGTGCCAGCAGCTTAGTAAGGACAGGGGGCTTCAATGAGCAGTTCTTC,CASSLVRTGGFNEQFF,TRBV7-8,few,TRBJ2-1,TRBD1
TGTGCCAGCAGCAAAGCGGCTAGCGGCCCTTACGAGCAGTACTTC,CASSKAASGPYEQYF,TRBV21-1,NA,TRBJ2-7,NA
TGTGCTAGCACCCCCGGACCCCCTTTATCGCTCCACGAGCAGTACTTC,CASTPGPPLSLHEQYF,TRBV12-5,few,TRBJ2-7,NA
TGCGCCAGCAGCTTGATGCTAGCGGGAGTCACAGATACGCAGTATTTT,CASSLMLAGVTDTQYF,TRBV5-1,NA,TRBJ2-3,TRBD2
TGCGCCAGCAGCTCCACCGGGACAGGGGGCCATGGCTACACCTTC,CASSSTGTGGHGYTF,TRBV5-1,NA,TRBJ1-2,TRBD1
TGTGCCAGCAGCCAAGATATGAGGGAGCAGTACTTC,CASSQDMREQYF,TRBV3-1,few,TRBJ2-7,NA
TGTGCCAGCAGTTTTGGGCCTAGCGAATACAATGAGCAGTTCTTC,CASSFGPSEYNEQFF,TRBV12-3/TRBV12-4,few,TRBJ2-1,NA
TGCAGCTCCGAGCGGGGGGCAGAGACCCAGTACTTC,CSSERGAETQYF,TRBV29-1,few,TRBJ2-5,TRBD2
TGCAGCGAGCTAGCGGGAGTAAGAAATGAGCAGTTCTTC,CSELAGVRNEQFF,TRBV29-1,few,TRBJ2-1,TRBD2
TGCAGTGCTAGTTTAGACAGCCAAACCTACGAGCAGTACTTC,CSASLDSQTYEQYF,TRBV20-1,few,TRBJ2-7,NA
TGTGCCAGCAGCTCCCGGAGAACTGAAGCTTTCTTT,CASSSRRTEAFF,TRBV7-9,many,TRBJ1-1,NA
TGTGCCAGCAGTTTACTAGCACAGGGGAGGGCTGAAGCTTTCTTT,CASSLLAQGRAEAFF,TRBV12-3/TRBV12-4,NA,TRBJ1-1,TRBD1
TGCAGCCCCTGGACAGGGGACGCCTCCGAGCAGTACTTC,CSPWTGDASEQYF,TRBV29-1,NA,TRBJ2-7,TRBD1
TGTGCCAGCAGCCACACCAGGACTAGTATTCACATTGAGCAGTTCTTC,CASSHTRTSIHIEQFF,TRBV3-1,NA,TRBJ2-1,TRBD2
TGTGCCACCAGCAGAGAAGGGAGGTTAACTAATGTAAAACTGTTTTTT,CATSREGRLTNVKLFF,TRBV15,NA,TRBJ1-4,NA
TGTGCCAGCAGCCTCCCGGGACGCCCAGGCGAGCAGTACTTC,CASSLPGRPGEQYF,TRBV7-6,few,TRBJ2-7,NA
TGTGCCAGCAGCTTAGCCGATCCTGCCCAGTACTTC,CASSLADPAQYF,TRBV7-6,NA,TRBJ2-5,NA
TGTGCCAGCAGCCTACTAGTGTACGAGCAGTTCTTC,CASSLLVYEQFF,TRBV12-3/TRBV12-4,NA,TRBJ2-1,NA
TGCAGTGCTCAACCCACGGGGACCTTAAACGAGCAGTACTTC,CSAQPTGTLNEQYF,TRBV20-1,NA,TRBJ2-7,NA
TGTGCCAGCTTCCGGAACACCGGGGAGCTGTTTTTT,CASFRNTGELFF,TRBV6-6,NA,TRBJ2-2,NA
TGTGCCACTTCGGAAGAGACCCAGTACTTC,CATSEETQYF,TRBV6-2/TRBV6-3,few,TRBJ2-5,NA
TGCGCCAGCAGCTCGGTCGGGGGTGCTGAAGCTTTCTTT,CASSSVGGAEAFF,TRBV5-1,NA,TRBJ1-1,NA
TGTGCCAGCAGGGACTCTGCGGGGGCCAATCATGGGGATACGCAGTATTTT,CASRDSAGANHGDTQYF,TRBV6-5,NA,TRBJ2-3,NA
TGCGCCAGCAGCTCAAACCGGGACACCGGGGAGCTGTTTTTT,CASSSNRDTGELFF,TRBV5-1,few,TRBJ2-2,NA
TGTGCCATCAGTGAGTCGGGGGGTGAGGGGCGCCCTCGGAATGAGCAGTTCTTC,CAISESGGEGRPRNEQFF,TRBV10-3,NA,TRBJ2-1,NA
TGCAGTGCCAGGGAGACAGGGAGGAACACTGAAGCTTTCTTT,CSARETGRNTEAFF,TRBV20-1,NA,TRBJ1-1,TRBD1
TGCAGCGTTGAGAGGGGGAACTATGGCTACACCTTC,CSVERGNYGYTF,TRBV29-1,NA,TRBJ1-2,NA
TGTGCCAGCAGAGGAGGGAATCTCGGGGAGCTGTTTTTT,CASRGGNLGELFF,TRBV28,NA,TRBJ2-2,NA
TGTGCCAGCAGTTACGGGTGGGCCAAAAACATTCAGTACTTC,CASSYGWAKNIQYF,TRBV6-2/TRBV6-3,many,TRBJ2-4,NA
TGTGCCAGCTCCCCGGGGACAGAAGTCGCCGGGGAGCTGTTTTTT,CASSPGTEVAGELFF,TRBV18,NA,TRBJ2-2,TRBD1
TGTGCCACTAGGGACAGGTTGTCCTACGAGCAGTACTTC,CATRDRLSYEQYF,TRBV15,many,TRBJ2-7,TRBD1
TGCGCCAGCAGCCCGGACTACTTACAGGAGACCCAGTACTTC,CASSPDYLQETQYF,TRBV5-1,NA,TRBJ2-5,NA
TGCAGTGCTAAAAAAGGGGGACAGCTGCTTATGAACACTGAAGCTTTCTTT,CSAKKGGQLLMNTEAFF,TRBV20-1,NA,TRBJ1-1,TRBD1
TGTGCCAGCAGTTACGCTAGTAGGGGGGGGGATGAGCAGTTCTTC,CASSYASRGGDEQFF,TRBV6-5,NA,TRBJ2-1,NA
TGTGCCACCAATACTGGGGTGACAGATACGCAGTATTTT,CATNTGVTDTQYF,TRBV24-1,NA,TRBJ2-3,NA
TGTGCCAGCAGCCTTTGGACTAGCGGGAGATCTGATACGCAGTATTTT,CASSLWTSGRSDTQYF,TRBV3-1,many,TRBJ2-3,TRBD2
TGCGCCGGCAGCGCGGCCATCTGGACAGACCACACTGAAGCTTTCTTT,CAGSAAIWTDHTEAFF,TRBV4-1,once,TRBJ1-1,NA
TGTGCCAGCAGCCTTAGAGGCACCATATATTTT,CASSLRGTIYF,TRBV3-1,few,TRBJ1-3,NA
TGCGCCAGCAGCTTGCCGGCAGGCAAACCCCAAGAGACCCAGTACTTC,CASSLPAGKPQETQYF,TRBV5-1,NA,TRBJ2-5,NA
TGTGCCAGCAACTTTAGGGGGAGCCAAGAGACCCAGTACTTC,CASNFRGSQETQYF,TRBV12-3/TRBV12-4,few,TRBJ2-5,NA
TGTGCCACCACAACAGGGCTCACAGATACGCAGTATTTT,CATTTGLTDTQYF,TRBV28,NA,TRBJ2-3,NA
TGTGCCAGCAGCTTAGATTCGGGAGATACGCAGTATTTT,CASSLDSGDTQYF,TRBV7-8,NA,TRBJ2-3,NA
TGTGCCAGCAGCTTAGACGGGCTTCTCGGTCAGCCCCAGCATTTT,CASSLDGLLGQPQHF,TRBV7-8,NA,TRBJ1-5,NA
TGCAGTGCTCCGGGTTTTGGTAGCGCCATCACAGATACGCAGTATTTT,CSAPGFGSAITDTQYF,TRBV20-1,many,TRBJ2-3,NA
TGCAGCATCGTCCTGAACTATGGCTACACCTTC,CSIVLNYGYTF,TRBV29-1,NA,TRBJ1-2,NA